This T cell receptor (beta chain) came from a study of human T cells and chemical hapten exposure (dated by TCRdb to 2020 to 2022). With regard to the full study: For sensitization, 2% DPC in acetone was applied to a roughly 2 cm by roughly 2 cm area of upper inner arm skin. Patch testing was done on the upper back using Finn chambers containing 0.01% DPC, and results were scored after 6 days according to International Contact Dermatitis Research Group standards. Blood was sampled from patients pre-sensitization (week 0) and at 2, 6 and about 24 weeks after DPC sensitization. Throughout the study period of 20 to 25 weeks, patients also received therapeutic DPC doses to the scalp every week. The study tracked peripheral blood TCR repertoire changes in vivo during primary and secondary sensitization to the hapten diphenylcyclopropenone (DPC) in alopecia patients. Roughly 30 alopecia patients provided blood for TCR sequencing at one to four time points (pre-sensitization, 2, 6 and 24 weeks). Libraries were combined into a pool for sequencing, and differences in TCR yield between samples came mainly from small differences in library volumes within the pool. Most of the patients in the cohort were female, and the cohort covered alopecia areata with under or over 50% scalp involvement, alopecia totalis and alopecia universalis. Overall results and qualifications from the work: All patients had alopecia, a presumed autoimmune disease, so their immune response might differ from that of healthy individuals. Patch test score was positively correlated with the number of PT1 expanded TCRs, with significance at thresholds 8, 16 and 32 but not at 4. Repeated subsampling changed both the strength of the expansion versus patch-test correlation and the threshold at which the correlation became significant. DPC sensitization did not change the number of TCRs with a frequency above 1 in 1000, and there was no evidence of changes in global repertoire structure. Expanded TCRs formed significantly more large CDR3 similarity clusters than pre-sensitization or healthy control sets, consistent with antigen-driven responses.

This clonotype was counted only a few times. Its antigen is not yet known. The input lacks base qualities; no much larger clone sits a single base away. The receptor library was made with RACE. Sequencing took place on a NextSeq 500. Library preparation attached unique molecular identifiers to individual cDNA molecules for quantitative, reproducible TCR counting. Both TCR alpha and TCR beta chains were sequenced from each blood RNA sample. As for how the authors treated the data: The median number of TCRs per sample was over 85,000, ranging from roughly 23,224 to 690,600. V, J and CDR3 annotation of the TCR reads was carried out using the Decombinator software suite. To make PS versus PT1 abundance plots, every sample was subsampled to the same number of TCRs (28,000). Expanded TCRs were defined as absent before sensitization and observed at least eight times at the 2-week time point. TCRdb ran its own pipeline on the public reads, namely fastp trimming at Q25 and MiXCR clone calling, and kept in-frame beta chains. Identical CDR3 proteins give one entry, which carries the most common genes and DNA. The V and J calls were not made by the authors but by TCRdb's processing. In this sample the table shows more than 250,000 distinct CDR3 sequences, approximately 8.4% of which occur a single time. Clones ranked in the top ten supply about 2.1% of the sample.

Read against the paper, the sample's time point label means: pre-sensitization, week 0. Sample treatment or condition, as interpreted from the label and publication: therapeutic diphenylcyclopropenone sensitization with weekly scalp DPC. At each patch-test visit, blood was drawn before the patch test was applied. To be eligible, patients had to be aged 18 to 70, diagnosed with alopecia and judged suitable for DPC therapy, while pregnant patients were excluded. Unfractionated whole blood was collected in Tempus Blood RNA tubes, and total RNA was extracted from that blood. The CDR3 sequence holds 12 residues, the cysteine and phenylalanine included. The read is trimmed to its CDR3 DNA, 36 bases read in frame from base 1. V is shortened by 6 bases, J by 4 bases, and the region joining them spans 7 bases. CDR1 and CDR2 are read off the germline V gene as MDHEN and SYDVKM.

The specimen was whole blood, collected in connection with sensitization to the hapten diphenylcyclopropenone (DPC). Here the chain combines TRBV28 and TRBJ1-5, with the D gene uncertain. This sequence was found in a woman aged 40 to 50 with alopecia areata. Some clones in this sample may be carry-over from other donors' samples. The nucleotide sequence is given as TGTGCCAGCAGCCACTTAAATCAGCCCCAGCATTTT. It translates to CASSHLNQPQHF.